The clone carrying this T cell receptor (beta chain) was detected once. This table comes from immunoSEQ multiplex PCR, and its TCRdb copy is limited to in-frame clones, with some not included. Here the sample spans about 110,000 clones, roughly 84% being singletons. The sample originates from a study of T cell responses to AZD1222 COVID-19 vaccine. The CDR3 is 14 residues long. V was pared by 5 bases and J by 11 bases, with 13 bases of the junction left unmatched. Germline V gives CDR1 SGHTA, CDR2 FQGTGA. The chain links TRBV7-3 to TRBJ1-1; 8 bases map to TRBD1. The receptor comes from an adult in good health. This material consisted of peripheral blood, taken on day 0 of AZD1222 vaccination. The DNA for the CDR3 is TGTGCCAGCAGCCCCCCAGGGGGCATGACGGCTGCTTTCTTT. It encodes CASSPPGGMTAAFF.